The following is a T cell receptor (beta chain) sequence with its context. Seattle patients were enrolled while actively infected and followed longitudinally. The CDR3 covers 15 residues. The germline gives CDR1 SGHRS, CDR2 YFSETQ. V was shortened by 2 bases and J by 0 bases, with 10 bases between the two germline ends. The data stem from a study of blood T cell repertoires in COVID-19. Here immunoSEQ multiplex PCR was the method, and the copy in TCRdb shows in-frame clones only, minus some. The sample includes under 200,000 clones, 79% of them seen just once. The sequenced sample consisted of peripheral blood. The rearrangement links TRBV5-1 to TRBJ2-3; D is unclear. This receptor was obtained from a woman aged 55 to 70 with COVID-19, enrolled during active disease. The CDR3 here is CASSFVRVSTDTQYF. CDR3 nucleotide sequence: TGCGCCAGCAGCTTTGTACGGGTGAGCACAGATACGCAGTATTTT.